This TCR beta chain was retrieved from a study of blood T cell repertoires in COVID-19. The CDR3 length is 15 residues. V dropped 4 bases and J dropped 0 bases, with 13 bases sitting between them. Germline V gene lookup returns CDR1 SQVTM and CDR2 ANQGSEA. Some clones are missing from TCRdb's copy, which holds only in-frame ones; the method was immunoSEQ multiplex PCR. The sample includes 150,000 or so clones, about 86% seen only once; the top ten take over 9%. Seattle participants joined during active infection and were tracked over time. The specimen was peripheral blood. V and J are TRBV29-1 and TRBJ2-1, with D possibly TRBD2 on 5 matching bases. This receptor was identified in a woman between 65 and 79 years old with COVID-19, enrolled during active disease. CDR3 sequence (DNA): TGCAGCGTTGGAGGTTATGGGAGCTCCTACAATGAGCAGTTCTTC. Protein: CSVGGYGSSYNEQFF.